The 11 T cell receptor beta chains reported below all come from one sample, sequenced in a study of T cells in Graves' hyperthyroidism and ophthalmopathy. It was RNA transcripts that yielded the amplified TCR beta CDR3 regions. First-round RT-PCR targeting the TCR CDR3 was performed with the HTBI primer set. MiXCR, applied by TCRdb to the multiplex PCR reads, yields one record per CDR3 protein. The profile covers 550,000 to 800,000 distinct CDR3 sequences, with roughly 17% appearing a single time and less than 20% taken by the ten largest. The specimen was blood. These receptors were obtained from a man aged 50 to 59 with Graves' hyperthyroidism.

J is TRBJ2-3 and V is TRBV20-1; possible D gene TRBD2, 5 bases. The V end lost 5 bases, the J end lost 2 bases, and 11 bases lay between the germline ends. There are 13 residues in the CDR3. Looked up from germline, CDR1 is DFQATT and CDR2 is SNEGSKA (reference sequence). CDR3 residues: CSAGGSITDTQYF. The CDR3 nucleotides are TGCAGTGCTGGAGGCTCTATCACAGATACGCAGTATTTT.

In this sample, this clonotype turned up many times. V usage is TRBV7-2 and J usage is TRBJ1-1; a weak D match, TRBD1 (5 bases). The CDR3 loop spans 19 amino acids. Trimming stripped 4 bases from V and 0 bases from J, with 24 bases between. Germline CDR1 SGHTA, CDR2 FQGNSA. The CDR3 DNA reads as TGTGCCAGCAGCTCTCCTAATATACCGGCAGGGAGGATGAACACTGAAGCTTTCTTT. Amino acids: CASSSPNIPAGRMNTEAFF.

This clonotype was recorded at least ten times. Compared with germline, one end of the junction differs, possibly owing to a read error. The rearrangement links TRBV5-1 to TRBJ2-7; D is perhaps TRBD1 or TRBD2 (5 bases each). Germline lookup yields CDR1 SGHRS and CDR2 YFSETQ. This CDR3 region has 14 residues. The DNA for the CDR3 is TGTGCCAGCAGCCTCGGGACCGCATCCTACGAGCAGTACTTC. Protein: CASSLGTASYEQYF. The full variable domain, rest sourced from reference TRBV5-1 and TRBJ2-7, is KAGVTQTPRYLIKTRGQQVTLSCSPISGHRSVSWYQQTPGQGLQFLFEYFSETQRNKGNFPGRFSGRQFSNSRSEMNVSTLELGDSALYLCASSLGTASYEQYFGPGTRLTVT.

This clonotype was seen at least ten times. The V and J genes are TRBV30 and TRBJ2-5, with 11 nucleotides matching TRBD2. Germline trimming cut 2 bases from V and 1 base from J; bases unmatched to any gene: 3. This CDR3 region has 15 residues. Germline V gene lookup returns CDR1 GTSNPN and CDR2 SVGIG (reference sequence). The CDR3 spells CAWSPTSGTQETQYF. The CDR3 DNA reads TGTGCCTGGAGTCCGACTAGCGGGACCCAAGAGACCCAGTACTTC.

This clonotype was found many times. The chain recombines TRBV7-2 with TRBJ2-7; TRBD1 agrees at 8 bases. This CDR3 region has 16 residues. V shed 4 bases, J shed 7 bases, and the junction held 15 bases outside the gene matches. From germline, CDR1 is SGHTA and CDR2 FQGNSA. Here the CDR3 DNA reads TGTGCCAGCAGCTACACCGGGACAGGTTATGGTATGGAGCAGTACTTC. Translating it yields CASSYTGTGYGMEQYF.

The chain couples TRBV5-8 to TRBJ1-2, with a weak D call TRBD1 (6 bases). The CDR3 has 15 amino acids. V lost 2 bases, J lost 1 base, and 12 bases lay in between. Germline V CDR1 and CDR2: SGHTS, YDEGEE. CDR3 amino acids: CASSFVTGINYGYTF. In nucleotides, the CDR3 is TGTGCCAGCAGCTTCGTTACAGGGATTAACTATGGCTACACCTTC.

Ten or more counts support this clonotype. The chain couples TRBV12-3 or TRBV12-4 to TRBJ2-5, with 7 bases matching TRBD1. With V trimmed by 4 bases and J by 5 bases, 10 bases remained unmatched. The CDR3 covers 15 residues. In nucleotides, the CDR3 is TGTGCCAGCAGTTCCCGGGACAGCGAGAAGGAGACCCAGTACTTC. It yields the protein CASSSRDSEKETQYF.

The chain combines TRBV11-2 with TRBJ2-2; the D is unclear. The CDR3 consists of 18 residues. Germline CDR1 and CDR2: SGHAT and FQNNGV. Trimming shortened V by 5 bases and J by 0 bases, and 19 bases separated the two germline ends. The CDR3 nucleotides are TGTGCCAGCAGCCTCCGTTTTGAGACCAGTCCGAACACCGGGGAGCTGTTTTTT. Translated, it gives CASSLRFETSPNTGELFF.

The chain joins TRBV4-3 to TRBJ1-4, with D tentatively TRBD1 (6 bases). The V gene's germline CDR1 is LGHNA and CDR2 YSLEER. Trimming pared 1 base from V and 4 bases from J, leaving 10 bases between. The CDR3 spans 15 residues. CDR3 region: CASSQGTGNNEKLFF. CDR3 nucleotide sequence: TGCGCCAGCAGCCAAGGAACAGGGAATAATGAAAAACTGTTTTTT.

The chain carries TRBV6-5 and TRBJ2-7; D is tentatively TRBD1 or TRBD2 (5 bases each). The V and J ends lost 0 bases and 2 bases respectively, with 11 bases between them. CDR1 is MNHEY and CDR2 is SVGAGI in the germline V gene. The CDR3 covers 15 residues. CDR3: CASSYSQLGAYEQYF. CDR3 bases: TGTGCCAGCAGTTACTCACAGCTGGGGGCCTACGAGCAGTACTTC.

V usage is TRBV6-5 and J usage is TRBJ1-2, with 7 positions matching TRBD1. CDR1 and CDR2 (germline): MNHEY, SVGAGI. This CDR3 is 15 amino acids long. V lost 2 bases, J lost 2 bases, and 5 bases stayed unmatched. CDR3 DNA sequence: TGTGCCAGCAGTTACCTGACAGGGCCCAACTATGGCTACACCTTC. Translating it yields CASSYLTGPNYGYTF.